This entry lists 17 T cell receptor beta chains sequenced from one sample in a study of shared clonotypes between healthy human individuals. TCRdb keeps only in-frame clones here, not all; method: immunoSEQ multiplex PCR. The sample records about 2.1 million clones, approximately 92% being singletons. The naive CD8 population came from CD45RO-negative cells selected for CCR7, without terminally differentiated effector memory CD45RA+ cells. The sequencing input was naive CD8+ T cells from PBMCs. Source of these receptors: a man between 18 and 35 years old in good health. Some clones in this sample may be carry-over from other donors' samples.

This sequence joins TRBV29-1 and TRBJ2-3; D ambiguous. Germline assignment: CDR1 SQVTM and CDR2 ANQGSEA. The CDR3 is made up of 12 amino acids. Trimming shortened V by 0 bases and J by 7 bases, and 8 bases separated the two germline ends. The CDR3 nucleotides read TGCAGCGTTGAAGATCCCGCCAATACGCAGTATTTT. Translating it yields CSVEDPANTQYF.

The chain is built from TRBV28 and TRBJ1-2; D is ambiguous. Between the trimmed V and J ends, which lost 5 bases and 2 bases, there was a span of 12 bases. Germline assignment: CDR1 MDHEN and CDR2 SYDVKM. This CDR3 comprises 14 residues. The CDR3: CASSPLWRNYGYTF. CDR3 bases: TGTGCCAGCAGTCCTTTGTGGCGGAACTATGGCTACACCTTC.

The chain joins TRBV7-9 to TRBJ2-1; 9 bases match TRBD2. This CDR3 comprises 15 residues. Germline lookup yields CDR1 SEHNR and CDR2 FQNEAQ (reference sequence). Losses at the gene ends were 4 bases for V and 7 bases for J; bases not matched to a gene: 8. This CDR3 is CASSYAGGPRNEQFF. In DNA form, the CDR3 reads TGTGCCAGCAGCTACGCGGGAGGGCCGAGGAATGAGCAGTTCTTC. The full variable domain, with the rest looked up from reference TRBV7-9 and TRBJ2-1, is DTGVSQNPRHKITKRGQNVTFRCDPISEHNRLYWYRQTLGQGPEFLTYFQNEAQLEKSRLLSDRFSAERPKGSFSTLEIQRTEQGDSAMYLCASSYAGGPRNEQFFGPGTRLTVL.

V gene TRBV6-1 combines with J gene TRBJ2-2; 7 bases map to TRBD2. V trimming: 3 bases; J trimming: 6 bases; junction bases outside the gene matches: 7. The CDR3 is 15 amino acids. Germline V lookup: CDR1 MNHNS, CDR2 SASEGT. This chain's CDR3 is CASSDGRVPAGELFF. CDR3 in DNA: TGTGCCAGCAGTGATGGGAGGGTTCCGGCCGGGGAGCTGTTTTTT.

The table lists this clone with a count of one. The chain links TRBV7-9 to TRBJ2-1; D uncertain. The germline V gene has CDR1 SEHNR and CDR2 FQNEAQ (reference sequence). The CDR3 runs 17 residues. V gave up 4 bases and J gave up 1 base, with 17 bases separating them. The CDR3 protein is CASSSPPLVRSYNEQFF. The CDR3 DNA reads as TGTGCCAGCAGCTCACCACCCCTAGTGAGGTCCTACAATGAGCAGTTCTTC. Filled out from reference TRBV7-9 and TRBJ2-1, the complete variable domain reads DTGVSQNPRHKITKRGQNVTFRCDPISEHNRLYWYRQTLGQGPEFLTYFQNEAQLEKSRLLSDRFSAERPKGSFSTLEIQRTEQGDSAMYLCASSSPPLVRSYNEQFFGPGTRLTVL.

This clone was recorded only once. The rearrangement links TRBV5-6 to TRBJ1-5; 11 bases are a match to TRBD1. The germline V gene has CDR1 SGHDT and CDR2 YYEEEE. The junction had 9 bases not matched to a gene; V was cut back by 3 bases and J by 1 base. CDR3 length equals 18 residues. In DNA, the CDR3 is TGTGCCAGCAGCTCCCACGCATGGGACAGGGGGAGCAATCAGCCCCAGCATTTT. Its protein is CASSSHAWDRGSNQPQHF.

This clone was counted once. Different DNA sequences within this sample yield the same CDR3. The chain carries TRBV11-2 and TRBJ2-7; 8 nucleotides line up with TRBD1. Unmatched junction bases numbered 1, after V lost 1 base and J lost 2 bases. CDR1 and CDR2 (germline): SGHAT, FQNNGV. CDR3 length: 14 amino acids. CDR3 sequence (DNA): TGTGCCAGCAGCTTAGGACAGGGGCCCTACGAGCAGTACTTC. Encoded protein: CASSLGQGPYEQYF.

A word on this clone: This same CDR3 is encoded by further DNA sequences in the sample. The CDR3 region has the DNA TGTGCCAGCAGCTTAGGAGTCGAAGAGACCCAGTACTTC. Protein product: CASSLGVEETQYF. The chain recombines TRBV7-9 with TRBJ2-5, with D unclear. Germline-derived CDR1 and CDR2 are SEHNR and FQNEAQ (reference sequence). V lost 1 base, J lost 3 bases, and 6 bases lay in between. The CDR3 is made up of 13 amino acids.

The CDR3 region has the DNA TGTGCCAGCAGCTTAGATCTCCGTGGCGGGAGACAGTTCTTC. Amino acid sequence: CASSLDLRGGRQFF. The V gene is TRBV7-9, the J gene TRBJ2-1, with 7 bases matching TRBD2. This CDR3 spans 14 amino acids. V shed 1 base and J 13 bases; nucleotides not matched to a gene: 10. Germline V gives CDR1 SEHNR, CDR2 FQNEAQ (reference sequence).

The table lists this clone with a count of one. The V gene is TRBV18, the J gene TRBJ2-4; D not resolved. In germline, CDR1 is KGHSH, CDR2 LQKENI. Trimming stripped 0 bases from V and 1 base from J, with 16 bases between. The CDR3 is 18 residues long. CDR3 in amino acids: CASSPPSGSLGAKNIQYF. For the CDR3, the DNA is TGTGCCAGCTCACCACCATCAGGCTCCCTCGGGGCCAAAAACATTCAGTACTTC.

The chain employs TRBV7-3 and TRBJ2-1; 10 bases are shared with TRBD1. Germline V CDR1 and CDR2: SGHTA, FQGTGA. V lost 5 bases, J lost 8 bases, and 9 bases stayed unmatched. CDR3 length: 15 residues. The CDR3, as DNA: TGTGCCAGCAGCCGAAAGACAGGGGGCAAGGATGAGCAGTTCTTC. Its protein is CASSRKTGGKDEQFF.

The J gene is TRBJ2-2, the V gene TRBV7-9, with 10 bases identical to TRBD1. V shed 11 bases, J shed 4 bases, and the junction held 7 bases outside the gene matches. The CDR3 spans 14 residues. The germline CDR1 and CDR2 sequences are SEHNR and FQNEAQ (reference sequence). The CDR3 coding sequence is TGTGCCTTTCGGGACAGGGGATTCACCGGGGAGCTGTTTTTT. Its translation: CAFRDRGFTGELFF.

The genes are TRBV9 and TRBJ1-2; D unresolved. Between the trimmed V and J ends, which lost 4 bases and 4 bases, there was a span of 14 bases. CDR1 is SGDLS, CDR2 YYNGEE, per germline. The CDR3 runs 14 residues. The DNA of the CDR3 is TGTGCCAGCAGCCCAGCCCCCGGTGTCTATGGCTACACCTTC. Its protein product is CASSPAPGVYGYTF.

As concerns this clone: Other nucleotide sequences from this sample produce the same CDR3. This chain joins TRBV19 and TRBJ1-1; D is undetermined. In germline, CDR1 is LNHDA, CDR2 SQIVND (reference sequence). V lost 3 bases and J lost 0, with 5 bases in between. This CDR3 has 13 residues. The CDR3 spells CASSIFLNTEAFF. The CDR3 DNA is TGTGCCAGTAGTATTTTCTTGAACACTGAAGCTTTCTTT.

This chain links TRBV27 with TRBJ1-3; a possible D gene is TRBD1 (5 bases). The germline V and J ends were trimmed by 5 bases and 0 bases, with 17 bases remaining between them. The CDR3 has 17 residues. Germline V gene lookup returns CDR1 MNHEY and CDR2 SMNVEV (reference sequence). CDR3 DNA sequence: TGTGCCAGCAGTCCAAACAGGTTTTCTAGCTCTGGAAACACCATATATTTT. Translated: CASSPNRFSSSGNTIYF.

This chain joins TRBV7-6 and TRBJ2-1; TRBD2 matches 9 bases. The V gene end was trimmed by 3 bases and the J gene end by 10 bases; junction bases not matched to a gene: 13. Germline CDR1 reads SGHVS; CDR2 reads FNYEAQ. The CDR3 sequence is 16 residues long. In DNA, the CDR3 is TGTGCCAGCAGCTTCAACGATCTTGCGGGAGGGTTGGAGCAGTTCTTC. Protein: CASSFNDLAGGLEQFF.

J is TRBJ1-2 and V is TRBV19; TRBD1 matches at 7 bases. V lost 6 bases to trimming and J lost 8 bases; unmatched junction nucleotides: 9. Germline CDR1 LNHDA, CDR2 SQIVND (reference sequence). The CDR3 runs 13 residues. The CDR3 loop reads CASRDEGARGYTF. CDR3 nucleotide sequence: TGTGCCAGTAGAGACGAGGGGGCTCGGGGCTACACCTTC. Full variable domain (rest looked up from reference TRBV19 and TRBJ1-2): DGGITQSPKYLFRKEGQNVTLSCEQNLNHDAMYWYRQDPGQGLRLIYYSQIVNDFQKGDIAEGYSVSREKKESFPLTVTSAQKNPTAFYLCASRDEGARGYTFGSGTRLTVV.